This paragraph covers one T cell receptor beta chain sequence. Generated by immunoSEQ multiplex PCR, the TCRdb table keeps only in-frame clones and is missing some. This sample has about 30,000 clones; 85% to 95% occur once, and the top ten carry about 2.5%. These data are taken from a study of PD-1 blockade in classical Hodgkin lymphoma. Stated time point: newly diagnosed, previously untreated cHL patient sample. The CDR3 loop spans 15 amino acids. Trimming left V 10 bases short and J 0 bases short, with 16 bases between. Germline-derived CDR1 and CDR2 are SEHNR and FQNEAQ (reference sequence). The specimen was peripheral blood mononuclear cells (PBMCs). The chain joins TRBV7-9 to TRBJ1-5, with TRBD1 as a possible D gene (6 bases). The clonotype originates from a human donor with classical Hodgkin lymphoma. In DNA, the CDR3 is TGTGCCATCCAGGGGCCCCCTTATAGCAATCAGCCCCAGCATTTT. Protein sequence: CAIQGPPYSNQPQHF. The entire variable domain, with the rest obtained from reference TRBV7-9 and TRBJ1-5, is as follows: DTGVSQNPRHKITKRGQNVTFRCDPISEHNRLYWYRQTLGQGPEFLTYFQNEAQLEKSRLLSDRFSAERPKGSFSTLEIQRTEQGDSAMYLCAIQGPPYSNQPQHFGDGTRLSIL.